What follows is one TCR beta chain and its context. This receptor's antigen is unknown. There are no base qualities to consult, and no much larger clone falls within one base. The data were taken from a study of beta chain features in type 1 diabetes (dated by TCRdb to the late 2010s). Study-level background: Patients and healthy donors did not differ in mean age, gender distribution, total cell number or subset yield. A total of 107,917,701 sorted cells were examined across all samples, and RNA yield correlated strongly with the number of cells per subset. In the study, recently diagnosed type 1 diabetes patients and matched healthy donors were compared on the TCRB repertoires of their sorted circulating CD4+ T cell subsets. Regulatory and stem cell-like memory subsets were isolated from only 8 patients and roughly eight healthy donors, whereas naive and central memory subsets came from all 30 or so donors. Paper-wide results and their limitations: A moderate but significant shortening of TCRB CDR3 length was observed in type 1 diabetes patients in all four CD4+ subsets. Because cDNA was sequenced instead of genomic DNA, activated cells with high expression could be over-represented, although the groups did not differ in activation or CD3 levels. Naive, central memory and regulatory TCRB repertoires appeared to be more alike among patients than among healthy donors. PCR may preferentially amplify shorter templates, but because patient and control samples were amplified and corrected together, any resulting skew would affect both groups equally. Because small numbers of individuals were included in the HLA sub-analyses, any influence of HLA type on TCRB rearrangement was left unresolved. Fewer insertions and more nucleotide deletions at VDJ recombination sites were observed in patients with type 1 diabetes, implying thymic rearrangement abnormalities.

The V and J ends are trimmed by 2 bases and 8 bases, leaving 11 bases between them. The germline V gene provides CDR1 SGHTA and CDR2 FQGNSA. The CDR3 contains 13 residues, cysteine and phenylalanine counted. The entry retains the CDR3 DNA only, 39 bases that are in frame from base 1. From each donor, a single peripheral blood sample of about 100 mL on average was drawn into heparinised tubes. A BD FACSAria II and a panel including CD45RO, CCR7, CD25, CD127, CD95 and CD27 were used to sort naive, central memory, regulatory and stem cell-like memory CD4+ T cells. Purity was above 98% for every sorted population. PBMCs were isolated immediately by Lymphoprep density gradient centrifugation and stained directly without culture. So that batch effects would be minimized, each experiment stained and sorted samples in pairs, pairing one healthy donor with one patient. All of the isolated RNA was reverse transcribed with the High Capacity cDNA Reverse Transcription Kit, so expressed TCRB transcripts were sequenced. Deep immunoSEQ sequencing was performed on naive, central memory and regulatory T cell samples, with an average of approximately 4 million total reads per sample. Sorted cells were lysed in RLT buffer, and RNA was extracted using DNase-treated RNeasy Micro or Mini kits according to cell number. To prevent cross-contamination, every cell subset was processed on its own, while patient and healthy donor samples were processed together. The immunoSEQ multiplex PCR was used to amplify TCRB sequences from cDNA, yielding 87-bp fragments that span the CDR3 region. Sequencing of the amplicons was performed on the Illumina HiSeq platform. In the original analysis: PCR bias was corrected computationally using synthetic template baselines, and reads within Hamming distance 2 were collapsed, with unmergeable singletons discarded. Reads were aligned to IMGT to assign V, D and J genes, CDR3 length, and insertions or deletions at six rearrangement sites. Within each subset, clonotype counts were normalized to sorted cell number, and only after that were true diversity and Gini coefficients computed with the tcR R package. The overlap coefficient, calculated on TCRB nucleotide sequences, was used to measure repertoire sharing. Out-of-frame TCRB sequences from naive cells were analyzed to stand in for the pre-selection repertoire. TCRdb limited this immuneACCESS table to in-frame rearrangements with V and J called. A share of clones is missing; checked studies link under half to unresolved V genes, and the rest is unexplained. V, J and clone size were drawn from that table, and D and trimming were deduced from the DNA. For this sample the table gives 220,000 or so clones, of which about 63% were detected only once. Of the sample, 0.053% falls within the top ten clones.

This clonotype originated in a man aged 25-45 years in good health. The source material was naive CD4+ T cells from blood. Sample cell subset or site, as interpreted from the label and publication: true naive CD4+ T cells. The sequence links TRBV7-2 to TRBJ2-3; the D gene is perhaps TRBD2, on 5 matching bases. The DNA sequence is TGTGCCAGCAGCTTAAGAACTAGGGCTACGCAGTATTTT. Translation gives CASSLRTRATQYF.